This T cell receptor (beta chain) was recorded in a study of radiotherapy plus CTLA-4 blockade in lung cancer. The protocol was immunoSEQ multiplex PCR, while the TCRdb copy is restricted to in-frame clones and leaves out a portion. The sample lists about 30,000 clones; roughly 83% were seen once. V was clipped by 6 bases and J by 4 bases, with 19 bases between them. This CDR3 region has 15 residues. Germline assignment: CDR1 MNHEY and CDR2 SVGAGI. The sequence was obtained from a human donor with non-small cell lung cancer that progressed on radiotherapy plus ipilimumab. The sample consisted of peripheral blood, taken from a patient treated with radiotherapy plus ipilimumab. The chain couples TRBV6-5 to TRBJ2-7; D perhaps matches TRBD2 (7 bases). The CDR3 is CASSPGPQGGYEQYF. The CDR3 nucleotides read TGTGCCAGCAGCCCAGGCCCACAGGGAGGGTACGAGCAGTACTTC.